The 20 T cell receptor beta chains in this list originate from one sample, sequenced in a study of OX40 agonist ivuxolimab in advanced cancers. This table comes from immunoSEQ multiplex PCR, and its TCRdb copy is limited to in-frame clones, with some not included. The sample lists more than 11,000 clones, under 85% occurring once. The source was CD4+ or CD8+ T cells sorted from blood, collected in a trial of the OX40 agonist ivuxolimab. The source is an adult with an advanced solid tumor such as melanoma, head and neck, liver or kidney cancer.

V usage is TRBV4-2 and J usage is TRBJ2-7; 8 bases are a match to TRBD2. V gave up 4 bases and J gave up 4 bases; unmatched junction bases: 12. The CDR3 contains 16 residues. Per germline, CDR1 LGHNA and CDR2 YNFKEQ. The CDR3 here is CASSPTRGGYSYEQYF. In nucleotides, the CDR3 is TGTGCCAGCAGCCCAACTCGGGGGGGATACAGTTACGAGCAGTACTTC.

This rearrangement joins TRBV7-9 to TRBJ2-7; no definite D call. The germline gives CDR1 SEHNR, CDR2 FQNEAQ (reference sequence). Trimming pared 5 bases from V and 7 bases from J, leaving 9 bases between. The CDR3 sequence is 11 residues long. The CDR3 nucleotides read TGTGCCAGCAGCCCCCTCTTAGAGCAGTACTTC. The encoded protein is CASSPLLEQYF. Looking up the rest from reference TRBV7-9 and TRBJ2-7 gives the full variable domain: DTGVSQNPRHKITKRGQNVTFRCDPISEHNRLYWYRQTLGQGPEFLTYFQNEAQLEKSRLLSDRFSAERPKGSFSTLEIQRTEQGDSAMYLCASSPLLEQYFGPGTRLTVT.

This clone was seen a handful of times. The CDR3 DNA reads TGTGCCACCAGCGGGGACAGGGGCATGGGTGAAAAACTGTTTTTT. Its translation: CATSGDRGMGEKLFF. The chain carries TRBV15 and TRBJ1-4, with 10 nucleotides matching TRBD1. The CDR3 loop spans 15 amino acids. From germline, CDR1 is LNHNV and CDR2 YYDKDF (reference sequence). V shed 5 bases and J 7 bases; nucleotides not matched to a gene: 7.

This clone was picked up a small number of times. The chain is built from TRBV6-5 and TRBJ2-7; possible D gene TRBD2, 5 bases. The CDR3 covers 15 residues. With 0 bases removed from V and 5 bases from J, the gap between germline ends came to 14 bases. The germline gives CDR1 MNHEY, CDR2 SVGAGI. CDR3 region: CASSYSYTGIHEQYF. The CDR3 nucleotides are TGTGCCAGCAGTTACTCCTATACGGGAATCCACGAGCAGTACTTC.

The chain carries TRBV5-4 and TRBJ2-5; 10 nucleotides align to TRBD1. This CDR3 contains 14 residues. The germline gives CDR1 SGHNT, CDR2 YYREEE (reference sequence). V gave up 5 bases and J gave up 0 bases; unmatched junction bases: 1. CDR3 DNA: TGTGCCAGCAGGGGGACAGGGGACCAAGAGACCCAGTACTTC. It translates to CASRGTGDQETQYF.

There are a few counts of this clone. This chain links TRBV6-5 with TRBJ2-7, with 10 bases matching TRBD1. Per germline, CDR1 MNHEY and CDR2 SVGAGI. This CDR3 spans 15 amino acids. The V gene end was trimmed by 6 bases and the J gene end by 5 bases; junction bases not matched to a gene: 10. CDR3 nucleotides: TGTGCCAGCAGAGACCGGGACAGGGGATCGGACGAGCAGTACTTC. Translating it yields CASRDRDRGSDEQYF.

J is TRBJ2-3 and V is TRBV28; 7 bases match TRBD1. This CDR3 comprises 13 residues. V shed 5 bases and J 5 bases; nucleotides not matched to a gene: 4. Germline values: CDR1 MDHEN, CDR2 SYDVKM. The CDR3 loop reads CASSRQGLDTQYF. The CDR3 region has the DNA TGTGCCAGCAGTCGACAGGGTCTAGATACGCAGTATTTT.

V gene TRBV25-1 combines with J gene TRBJ2-7; a possible D gene is TRBD1 (7 bases). This CDR3 has 16 amino acids. Trimming shortened V by 1 base and J by 2 bases, and 15 bases separated the two germline ends. The germline V gene encodes CDR1 MGHDK and CDR2 SYGVNS. The chain's CDR3 is CASSESGAGQTYEQYF. The CDR3 DNA reads TGTGCCAGCAGTGAATCGGGGGCGGGACAGACCTACGAGCAGTACTTC.

The V gene is TRBV5-1, the J gene TRBJ2-1, with D perhaps TRBD1 (6 bases). This CDR3 has 15 residues. Germline V lookup: CDR1 SGHRS, CDR2 YFSETQ. Trimming cost V 4 bases and J 10 bases, with 21 bases left between them. The CDR3 here is CASSGTGPKGGEQFF. As DNA, the CDR3 is TGCGCCAGCAGCGGAACAGGGCCGAAAGGTGGGGAGCAGTTCTTC.

V usage is TRBV11-2 and J usage is TRBJ1-1; no definite D call. Per the germline V gene, CDR1 is SGHAT and CDR2 is FQNNGV. This CDR3 spans 14 amino acids. V lost 4 bases and J 4 bases, leaving 13 bases between the germline ends. The CDR3 reads CASSSGLLGTEAFF. Written as DNA, the CDR3 is TGTGCCAGCAGCTCCGGCCTGTTGGGCACTGAAGCTTTCTTT.

The V call is TRBV6-5, the J call TRBJ1-2; no clear D gene. Trimming took 6 bases from V and 4 from J, leaving 12 bases between them. Germline V gene data show CDR1 as MNHEY and CDR2 as SVGAGI. CDR3 size: 13 residues. The CDR3, as DNA: TGTGCCAGCAGCGAAGACTGGGGCTATGGCTACACCTTC. Translating it yields CASSEDWGYGYTF.

The chain couples TRBV7-9 to TRBJ2-6; the match to TRBD2 covers 13 bases. Losses at the gene ends were 4 bases for V and 3 bases for J; bases not matched to a gene: 9. Germline assignment: CDR1 SEHNR and CDR2 FQNEAQ (reference sequence). This CDR3 is 19 amino acids long. Written as DNA, the CDR3 is TGTGCCAGCAGCTCCTGGACTAGCGGGAGCCAAGGTGGGGCCAACGTCCTGACTTTC. It yields the protein CASSSWTSGSQGGANVLTF.

The chain has TRBV19 and TRBJ2-3; no reliable D call. Germline V gene lookup returns CDR1 LNHDA and CDR2 SQIVND (reference sequence). The CDR3 contains 14 residues. V lost 7 bases, J lost 2 bases, and 13 bases lay in between. CDR3 DNA sequence: TGTGCCAGTAACCATCCAGGCCACACAGATACGCAGTATTTT. Translated, it gives CASNHPGHTDTQYF.

This clone is medium-sized (0.01 to 0.1%) within its sample. The genes are TRBV6-1 and TRBJ2-1; no clear D gene. The V and J ends lost 6 bases and 6 bases respectively, with 12 bases between them. This CDR3 is built from 13 residues. CDR1 is MNHNS, CDR2 SASEGT, per germline. The chain's CDR3 is CASSLSDGNEQFF. The CDR3 DNA follows: TGTGCCAGCAGCCTCTCGGACGGCAATGAGCAGTTCTTC.

J is TRBJ1-5 and V is TRBV7-8; a weak D match, TRBD1 (5 bases). CDR3 length equals 16 residues. V was clipped by 5 bases and J by 0 bases, with 14 bases between them. CDR1 and CDR2 (germline): SGHVS, FQNEAQ. As DNA, the CDR3 is TGTGCCAGCAGCCGGGGGGTGGGGTATAGCAATCAGCCCCAGCATTTT. Translation gives CASSRGVGYSNQPQHF.

V is TRBV9 and J is TRBJ2-5; TRBD2 matches at 8 bases. The CDR3 is 16 residues long. Trimming removed 0 bases from V and 3 bases from J; junction bases left unmatched: 7. CDR1 SGDLS and CDR2 YYNGEE come from the germline V gene. Here the CDR3 reads CASSVEGLAPEETQYF. In DNA, the CDR3 is TGTGCCAGCAGCGTAGAAGGACTAGCCCCTGAAGAGACCCAGTACTTC.

A single count supports this clone. This rearrangement joins TRBV30 to TRBJ1-5, with TRBD1 as a possible D gene (6 bases). Per germline, CDR1 GTSNPN and CDR2 SVGIG (reference sequence). The CDR3 sequence is 13 residues long. V lost 1 base and J lost 5, with 9 bases in between. CDR3: CAWSGTVDQPQHF. The CDR3 region has the DNA TGTGCCTGGAGTGGGACAGTAGATCAGCCCCAGCATTTT.

The gene calls are TRBV28 and TRBJ2-1; D unresolved. The V and J ends lost 6 bases and 3 bases respectively, with 3 bases between them. The CDR3 extends over 11 amino acids. Germline V gives CDR1 MDHEN, CDR2 SYDVKM. The CDR3 DNA follows: TGTGCCAGCAGCCACTACAATGAGCAGTTCTTC. The encoded protein is CASSHYNEQFF.

The rearrangement links TRBV7-9 to TRBJ2-1; D possibly uses TRBD1 or TRBD2 (6 bases each). Trimming left V 4 bases short and J 4 bases short, with 17 bases between. Germline CDR1 and CDR2: SEHNR and FQNEAQ (reference sequence). This CDR3 spans 16 amino acids. In DNA form, the CDR3 reads TGTGCCAGCAGCTCCCGGACTAAAGGGGGGTACAATGAGCAGTTCTTC. Protein: CASSSRTKGGYNEQFF.

The rearrangement joins TRBV7-8 to TRBJ2-2; tentative D call: TRBD1 (5 bases). With 8 bases removed from V and 5 bases from J, the gap between germline ends came to 15 bases. Per the germline V gene, CDR1 is SGHVS and CDR2 is FQNEAQ. The CDR3 has 14 amino acids. The CDR3 coding sequence is TGTGCCAGCCTAGGGGCAGTGACGACCGGGGAGCTGTTTTTT. As protein: CASLGAVTTGELFF.